This note documents a single T cell receptor beta chain sequence. Antigen: not known. In the PCR, 60 Vbeta and 13 Jbeta primers were used. Using immunoSEQ multiplex PCR, the repertoire was profiled, and TCRdb retains in-frame clones only, with some absent. The data show approximately 190,000 clones, about an eighth seen once. This sample is drawn from a study of cytomegalovirus exposure and HLA in healthy donors. About the research overall: Of 300 to 500 genotyped donors, 81% grouped in the Caucasian-associated ancestry cluster. General study points: Approximately 18,000 TCR beta sequences were associated with HLA alleles at 0.05 false discovery rate in a later analysis.

The clonotype originates from a man aged 45 to 65 in good health and CMV-seropositive. Input material: PBMCs.

DNA of the CDR3: TGTGCCAGCAGCTTTGGGGCCCTCTACAATGAGCAGTTCTTC. This encodes CASSFGALYNEQFF. This chain uses TRBV7-2 with TRBJ2-1, with a tentative D call TRBD1 (5 bases). The CDR3 is 14 residues long. Deletions cut 3 bases from V and 3 bases from J, with 9 bases between. Germline values: CDR1 SGHTA, CDR2 FQGNSA.